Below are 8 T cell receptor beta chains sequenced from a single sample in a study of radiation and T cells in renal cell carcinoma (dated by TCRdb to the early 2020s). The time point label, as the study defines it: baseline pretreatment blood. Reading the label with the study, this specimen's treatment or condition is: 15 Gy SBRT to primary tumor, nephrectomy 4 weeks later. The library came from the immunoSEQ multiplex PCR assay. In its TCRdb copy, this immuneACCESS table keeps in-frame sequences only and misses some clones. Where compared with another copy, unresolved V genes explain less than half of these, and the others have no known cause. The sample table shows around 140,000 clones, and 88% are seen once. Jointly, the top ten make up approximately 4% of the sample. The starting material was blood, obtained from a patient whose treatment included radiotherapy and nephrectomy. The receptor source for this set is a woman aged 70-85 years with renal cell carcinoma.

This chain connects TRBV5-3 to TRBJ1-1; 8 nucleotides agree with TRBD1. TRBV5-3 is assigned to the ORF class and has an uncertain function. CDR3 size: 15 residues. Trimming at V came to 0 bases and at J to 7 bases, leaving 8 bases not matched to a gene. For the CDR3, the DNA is TGTGCCAGAAGCTTGGCCGTGGACAGGGTGATTGAAGCTTTCTTT. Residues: CARSLAVDRVIEAFF.

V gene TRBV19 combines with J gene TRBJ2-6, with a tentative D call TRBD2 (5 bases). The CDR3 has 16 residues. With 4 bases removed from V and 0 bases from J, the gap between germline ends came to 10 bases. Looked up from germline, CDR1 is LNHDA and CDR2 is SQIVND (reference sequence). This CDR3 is CASSKGVRSGANVLTF. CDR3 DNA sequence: TGTGCCAGTAGTAAGGGAGTCCGCTCTGGGGCCAACGTCCTGACTTTC.

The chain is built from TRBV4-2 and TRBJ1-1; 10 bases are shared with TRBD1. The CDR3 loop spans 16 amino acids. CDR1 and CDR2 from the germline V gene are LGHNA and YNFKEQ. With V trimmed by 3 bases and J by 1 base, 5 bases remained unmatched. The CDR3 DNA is TGTGCCAGCAGCCATCGCGGACAGGGGGGGAACACTGAAGCTTTCTTT. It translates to CASSHRGQGGNTEAFF.

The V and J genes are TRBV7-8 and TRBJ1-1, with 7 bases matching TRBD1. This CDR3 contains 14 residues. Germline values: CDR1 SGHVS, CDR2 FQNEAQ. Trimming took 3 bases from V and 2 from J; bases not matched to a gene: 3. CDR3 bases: TGTGCCAGCAGCTTCCGGGACAGAAACACTGAAGCTTTCTTT. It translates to CASSFRDRNTEAFF.

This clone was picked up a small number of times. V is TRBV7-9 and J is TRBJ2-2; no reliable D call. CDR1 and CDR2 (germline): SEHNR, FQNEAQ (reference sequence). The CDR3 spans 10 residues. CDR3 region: CEGNTGELFF. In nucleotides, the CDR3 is TGTGAGGGGAACACCGGGGAGCTGTTTTTT.

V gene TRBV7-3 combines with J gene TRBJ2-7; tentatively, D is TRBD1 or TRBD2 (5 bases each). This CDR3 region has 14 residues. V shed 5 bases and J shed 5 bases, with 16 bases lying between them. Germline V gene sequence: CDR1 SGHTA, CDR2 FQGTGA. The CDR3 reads CASSPMGPADEQYF. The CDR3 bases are TGTGCCAGCAGCCCTATGGGGCCAGCGGACGAGCAGTACTTC.

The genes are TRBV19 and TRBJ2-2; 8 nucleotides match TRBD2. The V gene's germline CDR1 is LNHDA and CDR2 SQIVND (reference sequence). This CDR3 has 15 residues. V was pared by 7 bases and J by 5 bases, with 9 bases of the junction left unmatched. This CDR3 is CASTQAGAGTGELFF. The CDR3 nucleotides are TGTGCCAGTACCCAAGCGGGGGCAGGGACCGGGGAGCTGTTTTTT.

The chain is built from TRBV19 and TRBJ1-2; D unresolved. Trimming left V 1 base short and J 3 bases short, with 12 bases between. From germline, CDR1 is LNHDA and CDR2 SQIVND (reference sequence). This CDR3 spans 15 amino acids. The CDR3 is CASSIAAGRDYGYTF. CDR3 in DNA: TGTGCCAGTAGTATAGCGGCGGGCAGAGACTATGGCTACACCTTC.